The 17 T cell receptor beta chains below were found in one sample sequenced in a study of cytomegalovirus exposure and HLA in healthy donors (dated by TCRdb to 2016 to 2017). Libraries were built with the immunoSEQ multiplex PCR assay. For the multiplex PCR, a mixture combining 60 forward primers for TCR Vbeta segments and 13 reverse primers for TCR Jbeta segments was used. TCRdb holds this immuneACCESS table with in-frame rearrangements only. Some clones are missing; in checked studies, unresolved V genes explain under half, and the rest has no known cause. A total of fewer than 100,000 clones appear in this sample, roughly 79% of them only once. The top ten hold roughly 2% of the sample. Sequenced: PBMCs. These receptors all come from a man aged 40-49 years in good health and CMV-seronegative.

In regard to this clone: At one end the junction does not follow the germline gene, possibly because of a read error. Other DNA variants within this sample encode the same CDR3. CDR3: CASSLPPPGTYNEQFF. CDR3 DNA: TGCGCCAGCAGTTTACCCCCCCCAGGCACCTACAATGAGCAGTTCTTC. This sequence joins TRBV28 and TRBJ2-1; no clear D. The CDR3 contains 16 residues. CDR1 MDHEN and CDR2 SYDVKM come from the germline V gene.

V gene TRBV5-1 combines with J gene TRBJ2-1; 14 bases map to TRBD2. With 3 bases clipped from V and 7 bases from J, the junction kept 9 bases outside the gene matches. This CDR3 is built from 17 residues. Looked up from germline, CDR1 is SGHRS and CDR2 is YFSETQ. The CDR3 loop reads CASSSGLAGEVWNEQFF. The CDR3 region has the DNA TGCGCCAGCAGCTCGGGACTAGCGGGAGAGGTATGGAATGAGCAGTTCTTC.

In nucleotides, the CDR3 is TGTGCCAGCAGGATGGCAGGGTCGGAAAACGAGCAGTACTTC. Its protein product is CASRMAGSENEQYF. The chain uses TRBV27 and TRBJ2-7; tentatively, D is TRBD1 (5 bases). V was clipped by 6 bases and J by 5 bases, with 17 bases between them. The CDR3 covers 14 residues. The germline V gene has CDR1 MNHEY and CDR2 SMNVEV (reference sequence).

In its sample, this clone was seen once. The rearrangement uses TRBV5-1 and TRBJ2-3; 9 bases line up with TRBD1. The germline gives CDR1 SGHRS, CDR2 YFSETQ. CDR3 length: 15 amino acids. V lost 3 bases and J lost 0; bases outside the gene matches: 2. In nucleotides, the CDR3 is TGCGCCAGCAGCTGGACAGGGGCGAGCACAGATACGCAGTATTTT. Its protein product is CASSWTGASTDTQYF.

The CDR3 DNA follows: TGTGCCAGCAGCTTATCCGGGACAGTTAACTATGGCTACACCTTC. Its protein is CASSLSGTVNYGYTF. The V gene is TRBV11-2, the J gene TRBJ1-2; TRBD1 aligns across 7 bases. This CDR3 spans 15 amino acids. Germline CDR1 and CDR2: SGHAT and FQNNGV. The junction had 4 bases not matched to a gene; V was cut back by 2 bases and J by 1 base. Variable domain in full (rest from reference TRBV11-2 and TRBJ1-2): EAGVAQSPRYKIIEKRQSVAFWCNPISGHATLYWYQQILGQGPKLLIQFQNNGVVDDSQLPKDRFSAERLKGVDSTLKIQPAKLEDSAVYLCASSLSGTVNYGYTFGSGTRLTVV.

DNA for the CDR3: TGTGCCAGCAGTTTATTGGCTAGCGGGAGAACCACAGATACGCAGTATTTT. As protein: CASSLLASGRTTDTQYF. The V gene is TRBV27, the J gene TRBJ2-3; 10 bases are a match to TRBD2. Trimming removed 1 base from V and 2 bases from J; junction bases left unmatched: 6. The CDR3 contains 17 residues. CDR1 and CDR2 (germline): MNHEY, SMNVEV (reference sequence).

This clone was counted only a few times. This sequence joins TRBV5-6 and TRBJ2-1, with TRBD1 matching 7 bases. The CDR3 extends over 12 amino acids. Trimming took 2 bases from V and 11 from J; bases not matched to a gene: 4. CDR1 SGHDT and CDR2 YYEEEE come from the germline V gene. CDR3 sequence reads: CASSFEGAKQFF. DNA for the CDR3: TGTGCCAGCAGCTTTGAGGGGGCGAAGCAGTTCTTC.

This clone was detected once. This rearrangement joins TRBV4-3 to TRBJ2-6; 13 nucleotides match TRBD2. CDR1 is LGHNA and CDR2 is YSLEER in the germline V gene. There are 18 residues in the CDR3. V trimming: 2 bases; J trimming: 1 base; junction bases outside the gene matches: 2. Here the CDR3 reads CASSQTGLAGSGANVLTF. The DNA for the CDR3 is TGCGCCAGCAGCCAAACGGGACTAGCGGGATCTGGGGCCAACGTCCTGACTTTC.

The chain uses TRBV11-2 and TRBJ2-7; the D gene is possibly TRBD2 (5 bases). The CDR3 runs to 14 residues. V was shortened by 2 bases and J by 6 bases, with 14 bases between the two germline ends. Germline assignment: CDR1 SGHAT and CDR2 FQNNGV. CDR3: CASSLHGPAAEQYF. DNA for the CDR3: TGTGCCAGCAGCTTACACGGCCCAGCGGCCGAGCAGTACTTC. The variable domain in full, completed from reference TRBV11-2 and TRBJ2-7, reads EAGVAQSPRYKIIEKRQSVAFWCNPISGHATLYWYQQILGQGPKLLIQFQNNGVVDDSQLPKDRFSAERLKGVDSTLKIQPAKLEDSAVYLCASSLHGPAAEQYFGPGTRLTVT.

The gene calls are TRBV11-2 and TRBJ2-3; tentatively, D is TRBD2 (6 bases). The CDR3 contains 14 residues. Germline V lookup: CDR1 SGHAT, CDR2 FQNNGV. Trimming took 3 bases from V and 4 from J, leaving 11 bases between them. The CDR3 region is CASSFGSGADTQYF. The CDR3 DNA reads as TGTGCCAGCAGCTTTGGTAGCGGTGCAGATACGCAGTATTTT. The variable domain in full, completed from reference TRBV11-2 and TRBJ2-3, reads EAGVAQSPRYKIIEKRQSVAFWCNPISGHATLYWYQQILGQGPKLLIQFQNNGVVDDSQLPKDRFSAERLKGVDSTLKIQPAKLEDSAVYLCASSFGSGADTQYFGPGTRLTVL.

V gene TRBV5-8 combines with J gene TRBJ1-1; a weak D match, TRBD1 (6 bases). The germline CDR1 and CDR2 sequences are SGHTS and YDEGEE. This CDR3 has 14 residues. The V and J ends lost 0 bases and 11 bases respectively, with 17 bases between them. CDR3 nucleotide sequence: TGTGCCAGCAGCTTGGAAAGGACCACAGGGAAGGCTTTCTTT. Translating it yields CASSLERTTGKAFF. The variable domain in full, completed from reference TRBV5-8 and TRBJ1-1, reads EAGVTQSPTHLIKTRGQQATLRCSPISGHTSVYWYQQALGLGLQFLLWYDEGEERNRGNFPPRFSGRQFPNYSSELNVNALELEDSALYLCASSLERTTGKAFFGQGTRLTVV.

The chain carries TRBV29-1 and TRBJ2-7; no clear D gene. V lost 0 bases, J lost 6 bases, and 6 bases lay in between. Germline V CDR1 and CDR2: SQVTM, ANQGSEA. CDR3 length equals 11 residues. The CDR3 reads CSVEDRFEQYF. The CDR3, as DNA: TGCAGCGTTGAAGATCGGTTCGAGCAGTACTTC.

The rearrangement links TRBV27 to TRBJ1-1; 7 nucleotides match TRBD1. The CDR3 is made up of 14 amino acids. Per germline, CDR1 MNHEY and CDR2 SMNVEV (reference sequence). Trimming took 3 bases from V and 2 from J; bases not matched to a gene: 3. The CDR3 coding sequence is TGTGCCAGCAGTTTCTCAGGGGGAAACACTGAAGCTTTCTTT. This encodes CASSFSGGNTEAFF.

The CDR3 loop is CASSLGTGNEKLFF. CDR3 nucleotide sequence: TGTGCCAGCAGCTTAGGGACAGGGAATGAAAAACTGTTTTTT. The chain has TRBV7-9 and TRBJ1-4, with 8 bases that match TRBD1. V lost 1 base to trimming and J lost 5 bases; unmatched junction nucleotides: 0. This CDR3 is built from 14 residues. Per the germline V gene, CDR1 is SEHNR and CDR2 is FQNEAQ (reference sequence).

This clone showed up just a few times. The chain couples TRBV30 to TRBJ2-1; D is perhaps TRBD2 (6 bases). The CDR3 contains 15 residues. Germline CDR1 reads GTSNPN; CDR2 reads SVGIG (reference sequence). Trimming removed 2 bases from V and 10 bases from J, with 21 bases in between. CDR3: CAWSPLFSGESEQFF. The CDR3 coding sequence is TGTGCCTGGAGTCCCCTGTTTAGCGGTGAATCCGAGCAGTTCTTC. The entire variable domain, with the rest obtained from reference TRBV30 and TRBJ2-1, is as follows: SQTIHQWPATLVQPVGSPLSLECTVEGTSNPNLYWYRQAAGRGLQLLFYSVGIGQISSEVPQNLSASRPQDRQFILSSKKLLLSDSGFYLCAWSPLFSGESEQFFGPGTRLTVL.

The gene calls are TRBV7-7 and TRBJ2-2, with a possible D match to TRBD1 (5 bases). Trimming shortened V by 1 base and J by 5 bases, and 11 bases separated the two germline ends. The germline gives CDR1 SSHAT, CDR2 FNYEAQ (reference sequence). The CDR3 covers 15 residues. CDR3 amino acids: CASSLGQGETGELFF. DNA of the CDR3: TGTGCCAGCAGCTTAGGGCAGGGTGAAACCGGGGAGCTGTTTTTT. Full variable domain (rest looked up from reference TRBV7-7 and TRBJ2-2): GAGVSQSPRYKVTKRGQDVTLRCDPISSHATLYWYQQALGQGPEFLTYFNYEAQPDKSGLPSDRFSAERPEGSISTLTIQRTEQRDSAMYRCASSLGQGETGELFFGEGSRLTVL.

The rearrangement links TRBV7-9 to TRBJ1-1; D perhaps matches TRBD1 (6 bases). Trimming stripped 7 bases from V and 5 bases from J, with 23 bases between. From germline, CDR1 is SEHNR and CDR2 FQNEAQ (reference sequence). The CDR3 has 16 amino acids. Written as DNA, the CDR3 is TGTGCCAGCAACATATACAGGGCTCGGAAGGATACTGAAGCTTTCTTT. It specifies CASNIYRARKDTEAFF. The full variable domain, with the rest looked up from reference TRBV7-9 and TRBJ1-1, is DTGVSQNPRHKITKRGQNVTFRCDPISEHNRLYWYRQTLGQGPEFLTYFQNEAQLEKSRLLSDRFSAERPKGSFSTLEIQRTEQGDSAMYLCASNIYRARKDTEAFFGQGTRLTVV.